The T cell receptor (beta chain) described here comes from a study of tissue T cells after allogeneic stem cell transplantation (dated by TCRdb to 2021 to 2024). Background for the entire study: TCR beta repertoires were profiled across many tissues obtained from research autopsies of patients with and without GVHD, as well as in mouse models of GVHD. The human arm was a prospective observational study without blinding or randomization. General findings and caveats noted by the study authors: In both patients and mice, T cells from blood and spleen covered only a limited part of the TCR repertoire found in tissues. Within patients, how anatomically similar tissues were was a major factor shaping TCR repertoire composition, regardless of disease or transplant status. Which tissue TCRs were alloreactive or antigen-specific was not determined in the study, and some clones might have been persisting host cells. Only a few T cell clones appeared in more than one patient, yet motif-based clustering showed tissue-specific repertoire signatures that were shared between patients. The patient cohort was small and varied clinically, and sampling depth was recognized as a limitation.

This clone is characterized as medium-sized (0.01 to 0.1%). No antigen is known for it. Being a mouse receptor, it is described with mouse gene labels and germline sequences. The read ends 1 residue shy of where the CDR3 ends; the end is completed using the germline J gene. The sample contains more than one DNA sequence encoding this CDR3. The CDR3 goes from the cysteine to the phenylalanine over 14 residues. The 39 bases shown cover part of the CDR3, and their frame starts at base 1. After removal of 0 bases from V and 4 bases from J, the junction retains 2 bases not matched to a gene. The CDR1 and CDR2 encoded by the germline V gene are GKSSPN and SITVG. Libraries came from the immunoSEQ multiplex PCR assay. TCRbeta CDR3 sequencing was performed at survey depth by Adaptive Biotechnologies, and CDR3 sequences, V/J genes, productive frequency and template counts were reported. Amplification of TCR beta CDR3 regions started from genomic DNA instead of RNA. The paper's processing steps were these. Pairwise repertoire overlap between tissues was quantified with Jensen-Shannon divergence, where 1 means complete divergence and 0 identical. Tissues were grouped by single-linkage agglomerative hierarchical clustering of pairwise JSD values, and the clustering results were shown as dendrograms. GLIPH2 was applied to all patient samples using simulation_depth 1000, kmer_min_depth 3, and cdr3_length_cutoff 8, and only groups with more than two unique CDR3s were retained. A standardized tissue-overlap score extrapolated Jaccard GLIPH-group overlap across patients to a standard repertoire size of 1000 clones. Linear mixed-effect models, with tissue included as a fixed effect and individual included as a random effect, were used to assess associations of diversity with clinical or experimental variables. Entries here come from immuneACCESS through TCRdb and include only in-frame sequences with V and J called. Some clones fail to appear in such tables; in the studies checked, an unresolved V gene covers under half of the shortfall, and the cause of the remainder is unknown. The DNA was the basis for D and trimming; V, J and clone size are from that table. This sample is represented by about 7,200 clones; more than 45% of them were singletons. Just under 8.5% of the sample is in the top ten clones.

The time point label of this sample denotes: mouse harvest day 7 after allogeneic transplant. Mouse grafts combined 10^7 T-cell-depleted bone marrow cells with 10^6 splenic CD5+ T cells, given via tail vein injection. A major MHC-mismatch B6 (H2b) into BALB/c (H2d) model was used to model mouse GVHD, and tissues were profiled at day 7 or 14. Mouse tissues and retro-orbital blood were harvested on day 7 or 14 post-transplant using separate sterile tools per animal; livers were flushed beforehand. Before genomic DNA isolation with the DNeasy Blood & Tissue Kit, mouse tissues were minced with razor blades in buffered saline.

The specimen sequenced was lymph node tissue. The receptor was isolated from a female BALB/c mouse given C57BL/6 T cells with graft-versus-host disease after an allogeneic hematopoietic cell transplant. This sequence uses TRBV31 and TRBJ2-7; 11 bases in between match TRBD2. The CDR3 region: CAWSLGTGGYEQYF. Partial CDR3 DNA: TGTGCCTGGAGTCTAGGGACTGGGGGTTATGAACAGTAC.